These 27 T cell receptor beta chains were all obtained from the same sample, sequenced in a study of T cell repertoires in cytomegalovirus infection. No antigen is known for these receptors. TCRdb redid the calling of the reads with MiXCR, one entry per CDR3 protein. The sample holds about 770,000 distinct CDR3 sequences, almost 30% seen once. The source material was cultured CD8+ T cells from PBMCs, sampled from culture after CMV antigen stimulation. These receptors all come from a human donor in good health (CMV status not recorded). Some clones in this sample may be carry-over from other donors' samples.

This clonotype was counted many times. In nucleotides, the CDR3 is TGTGCCAGCAGCTTTCTCCCCGTTCTTGGGTCTGGGGCCAACGTCCTGACTTTC. Protein sequence: CASSFLPVLGSGANVLTF. The chain couples TRBV7-2 to TRBJ2-6; D unclear. V gave up 3 bases and J gave up 1 base, with 16 bases separating them. The CDR3 has 18 residues. Germline V CDR1 and CDR2: SGHTA, FQGNSA.

The chain carries TRBV20-1 and TRBJ2-1; 10 bases match TRBD2. CDR1 is DFQATT and CDR2 is SNEGSKA in the germline V gene (reference sequence). V lost 0 bases to trimming and J lost 2 bases; unmatched junction nucleotides: 10. This CDR3 spans 18 amino acids. In DNA form, the CDR3 reads TGCAGTGCTAGAGATCTACGAAGCGGGGGGGGGGCCTACAATGAGCAGTTCTTC. Residues: CSARDLRSGGGAYNEQFF.

This clonotype was seen more than once but under ten times. The rearrangement uses TRBV7-9 and TRBJ2-5; weak D call: TRBD2 (7 bases). The CDR3 sequence is 16 residues long. The germline V gene has CDR1 SEHNR and CDR2 FQNEAQ (reference sequence). With 3 bases removed from V and 3 bases from J, the gap between germline ends came to 17 bases. The CDR3 spells CASSFRGAIHKETQYF. Written as DNA, the CDR3 is TGTGCCAGCAGCTTCCGGGGGGCCATCCATAAAGAGACCCAGTACTTC.

This clonotype has just a few counts. The gene calls are TRBV5-6 and TRBJ2-3; D is perhaps TRBD2 (7 bases). Germline assignment: CDR1 SGHDT and CDR2 YYEEEE. V dropped 0 bases and J dropped 1 base, with 15 bases sitting between them. This CDR3 has 17 residues. CDR3 sequence reads: CASSLGIGGPGTDTQYF. CDR3 in DNA: TGTGCCAGCAGCTTGGGGATCGGGGGGCCAGGCACAGATACGCAGTATTTT.

In this sample, this clonotype turned up many times. The chain combines TRBV7-2 with TRBJ1-1; unclear D gene. Trimming pared 4 bases from V and 8 bases from J, leaving 17 bases between. Per the germline V gene, CDR1 is SGHTA and CDR2 is FQGNSA. The CDR3 sequence is 14 residues long. The CDR3 nucleotides read TGTGCCAGCAGCTCGCGAGGCTCCAGTGAAGAAGCTTTCTTT. It translates to CASSSRGSSEEAFF. Full variable domain (outside the CDR3, taken from reference TRBV7-2 and TRBJ1-1): GAGVSQSPSNKVTEKGKDVELRCDPISGHTALYWYRQSLGQGLEFLIYFQGNSAPDKSGLPSDRFSAERTGGSVSTLTIQRTQQEDSAVYLCASSSRGSSEEAFFGQGTRLTVV.

The V gene is TRBV7-9, the J gene TRBJ2-4; 8 positions agree with TRBD1. The ends lost 3 bases at V and 1 base at J; junction bases unmatched: 2. Looked up from germline, CDR1 is SEHNR and CDR2 is FQNEAQ (reference sequence). The CDR3 contains 15 residues. The CDR3 sequence: CASSLRDRAKNIQYF. The CDR3 DNA is TGTGCCAGCAGCTTGCGGGACAGGGCCAAAAACATTCAGTACTTC.

The chain combines TRBV7-8 with TRBJ2-3, with 7 bases matching TRBD2. The germline V gene has CDR1 SGHVS and CDR2 FQNEAQ. J lost 0 bases, V lost 3 bases, and 15 bases had no gene match. There are 19 residues in the CDR3. The CDR3 sequence is CASSFPTWGGSPSTDTQYF. CDR3 nucleotides: TGTGCCAGCAGCTTCCCCACTTGGGGGGGGTCTCCTAGCACAGATACGCAGTATTTT.

In its sample, this clonotype was seen many times. V gene TRBV7-8 combines with J gene TRBJ2-2; TRBD1 is a possible D gene (5 bases). V dropped 5 bases and J dropped 8 bases, with 12 bases sitting between them. This CDR3 spans 13 amino acids. Per the germline V gene, CDR1 is SGHVS and CDR2 is FQNEAQ. The CDR3 sequence is CASSQTVKGELFF. The CDR3 nucleotides read TGTGCCAGCAGCCAGACAGTTAAGGGGGAGCTGTTTTTT.

The chain links TRBV5-1 to TRBJ1-1; TRBD1 might be the D (5 bases). The CDR3 consists of 11 residues. Germline CDR1 SGHRS, CDR2 YFSETQ. V was clipped by 7 bases and J by 7 bases, with 11 bases between them. The CDR3 nucleotides read TGCGCCAGCGCACGGGACCGTGAAGCTTTCTTT. Its protein is CASARDREAFF.

The chain carries TRBV6-1 and TRBJ2-7; D tentatively fits TRBD1 or TRBD2 (5 bases each). V lost 10 bases and J lost 4, with 11 bases in between. Germline V gives CDR1 MNHNS, CDR2 SASEGT. The CDR3 is 11 residues long. Here the CDR3 reads CATQRGYEQYV. In DNA, the CDR3 is TGTGCCACCCAGAGGGGTTACGAGCAGTACGTC.

Many counts were recorded for this clonotype. The rearrangement uses TRBV7-2 and TRBJ1-5; D remains unclear. The CDR3 is 15 residues long. Trimming cost V 5 bases and J 0 bases, with 11 bases left between them. Per the germline V gene, CDR1 is SGHTA and CDR2 is FQGNSA. The CDR3: CASSVRGNSNQPQHF. CDR3 nucleotides: TGTGCCAGCAGCGTAAGAGGGAATAGCAATCAGCCCCAGCATTTT. The full variable domain, completed using reference TRBV7-2 and TRBJ1-5, is GAGVSQSPSNKVTEKGKDVELRCDPISGHTALYWYRQSLGQGLEFLIYFQGNSAPDKSGLPSDRFSAERTGGSVSTLTIQRTQQEDSAVYLCASSVRGNSNQPQHFGDGTRLSIL.

J is TRBJ1-1 and V is TRBV27; D gene ambiguous. V was cut by 6 bases and J by 0 bases, with 14 bases left in between. Germline lookup yields CDR1 MNHEY and CDR2 SMNVEV (reference sequence). The CDR3 loop spans 15 amino acids. The CDR3 DNA reads TGTGCCAGCAGCCTGGGCCCCTCGATGAACACTGAAGCTTTCTTT. This gives the protein CASSLGPSMNTEAFF.

The chain uses TRBV9 and TRBJ1-1, with a tentative D call TRBD1 (5 bases). CDR1 SGDLS and CDR2 YYNGEE come from the germline V gene. This CDR3 spans 16 amino acids. Trimming cost V 4 bases and J 4 bases, with 20 bases left between them. CDR3 residues: CASSSFAGVGTTEAFF. Here the CDR3 DNA reads TGTGCCAGCAGCTCATTTGCAGGCGTGGGGACCACTGAAGCTTTCTTT.

This clonotype has more than one count but fewer than ten. In DNA, the CDR3 is TGTGCCAGCAGGCAAGTCCGGGCCCAAACCTACGAGCAGTACGTC. Translation: CASRQVRAQTYEQYV. The chain carries TRBV4-2 and TRBJ2-7; no clear D gene. The CDR3 is 15 amino acids. The germline CDR1 and CDR2 sequences are LGHNA and YNFKEQ.

The chain couples TRBV19 to TRBJ1-2, with no clear D. The CDR3 is 16 residues long. CDR1 and CDR2 (germline): LNHDA, SQIVND (reference sequence). Trimming stripped 8 bases from V and 0 bases from J, with 19 bases between. This CDR3 reads CASSLGEYPTNYGYTF. The CDR3 nucleotides are TGTGCCAGTTCTCTCGGGGAGTATCCGACTAACTATGGCTACACCTTC.

V gene TRBV5-5 combines with J gene TRBJ2-1; maybe TRBD1 (6 bases). V dropped 3 bases and J dropped 2 bases, with 12 bases sitting between them. Germline V gives CDR1 SGHKS, CDR2 YYEKEE (reference sequence). CDR3 length equals 15 residues. The chain's CDR3 is CASSYYRAPYNEQFF. The CDR3 DNA sequence: TGTGCCAGCAGCTACTACAGGGCGCCCTACAATGAGCAGTTCTTC.

V usage is TRBV27 and J usage is TRBJ1-2; D is ambiguous. The germline gives CDR1 MNHEY, CDR2 SMNVEV (reference sequence). V was cut by 0 bases and J by 0 bases, with 5 bases left in between. This CDR3 is built from 14 residues. The CDR3 sequence: CASSLSQTNYGYTF. Written as DNA, the CDR3 is TGTGCCAGCAGTTTATCGCAGACTAACTATGGCTACACCTTC.

The V gene is TRBV4-1, the J gene TRBJ1-4, with D tentatively TRBD1 (5 bases). V was pared by 1 base and J by 3 bases, with 12 bases between. This CDR3 contains 16 residues. Germline V gene lookup returns CDR1 MGHRA and CDR2 YSYEKL. The CDR3 coding sequence is TGCGCCAGCAGCCAAGGGGTCAGGGCTTCTAATGAAAAACTGTTTTTT. This gives the protein CASSQGVRASNEKLFF.

This clonotype came up a few times. The chain couples TRBV7-9 to TRBJ1-2; D unclear. V lost 6 bases, J lost 0 bases, and 14 bases lay in between. CDR3 length equals 15 residues. CDR1 is SEHNR, CDR2 FQNEAQ, per germline (reference sequence). CDR3 sequence (DNA): TGTGCCAGCAGATCACCACGGGAACCTAACTATGGCTACACCTTC. As protein: CASRSPREPNYGYTF.

This clonotype came up once. The rearrangement joins TRBV2 to TRBJ2-5; perhaps TRBD2 as D (6 bases). CDR1 SNHLY and CDR2 FYNNEI come from the germline V gene. The CDR3 totals 14 residues. Trimming pared 7 bases from V and 4 bases from J, leaving 16 bases between. CDR3 region: CASTYPGGGETQYF. Here the CDR3 DNA reads TGTGCCAGCACTTACCCTGGGGGAGGAGAGACCCAGTACTTC.

Note on this clonotype: An end of the junction does not agree with germline; a read error may underlie this. This chain links TRBV7-3 with TRBJ1-4; D is uncertain. The germline V gene encodes CDR1 SGHTA and CDR2 FQGTGA. The CDR3 length is 14 residues. The CDR3 nucleotides read TGTGCCAACAGCACCCCCAGGACTAATGAAAAACTGTTTTTT. Encoded protein: CANSTPRTNEKLFF.

There are a few counts of this clonotype. This chain uses TRBV12-3 or TRBV12-4 with TRBJ1-5, with D perhaps matching TRBD1 (5 bases). The CDR3 has 14 amino acids. V lost 3 bases and J 7 bases, leaving 13 bases between the germline ends. CDR3 loop: CASSFRSEGQPQHF. The CDR3 DNA sequence: TGTGCCAGCAGTTTCCGGTCGGAGGGGCAGCCCCAGCATTTT.

In this sample, this clonotype turned up many times. V usage is TRBV6-1 and J usage is TRBJ1-2; D is unclear. CDR1 is MNHNS, CDR2 SASEGT, per germline. The CDR3 consists of 11 residues. V lost 2 bases and J lost 8, with 6 bases in between. CDR3 sequence (DNA): TGTGCCAGCAGTGAAAAAATGGGCTACACCTTC. Translation gives CASSEKMGYTF.

The gene calls are TRBV27 and TRBJ1-5; D might be TRBD1 (6 bases). The CDR3 covers 13 residues. Germline V lookup: CDR1 MNHEY, CDR2 SMNVEV (reference sequence). V was clipped by 9 bases and J by 7 bases, with 16 bases between them. The CDR3 coding sequence is TGTGCCAGTTCCTGGGGGCGGGGGCAGCCCCAGCATTTT. Its protein is CASSWGRGQPQHF.

This clonotype was recorded a few times. The chain joins TRBV7-2 to TRBJ2-5, with D maybe TRBD1 (6 bases). Trimming took 2 bases from V and 5 from J, leaving 9 bases between them. Germline lookup yields CDR1 SGHTA and CDR2 FQGNSA. This CDR3 is 13 amino acids long. This CDR3 is CASSLNRAETQYF. In nucleotides, the CDR3 is TGTGCCAGCAGCTTAAACAGGGCGGAGACCCAGTACTTC.

This chain joins TRBV7-6 and TRBJ1-1; D gene uncertain. V lost 0 bases, J lost 4 bases, and 9 bases lay in between. This CDR3 has 14 amino acids. Germline values: CDR1 SGHVS, CDR2 FNYEAQ. CDR3 sequence reads: CASSLATERTEAFF. CDR3 DNA sequence: TGTGCCAGCAGCTTAGCAACCGAACGCACTGAAGCTTTCTTT.

This clonotype was recorded a few times. V and J are TRBV27 and TRBJ2-1, with TRBD2 matching 10 bases. V lost 6 bases to trimming and J lost 5 bases; unmatched junction nucleotides: 4. CDR1 and CDR2 (germline): MNHEY, SMNVEV (reference sequence). The CDR3 has 14 amino acids. The CDR3 loop is CASRAGGPNNEQFF. The CDR3 DNA reads TGTGCCAGCAGAGCGGGGGGGCCGAACAATGAGCAGTTCTTC.